One and the same sample provided the 15 T cell receptor beta chains below, sequenced in a study of cytomegalovirus exposure and HLA in healthy donors. The PCR contained 60 Vbeta and 13 Jbeta primers. Sequencing was performed with immunoSEQ multiplex PCR; in TCRdb, only in-frame clones are kept and a portion is missing. The sample contains about 180,000 clones, about 80% of which appear only once. The specimen was PBMCs. These receptors all come from a man in his forties in good health and CMV-seronegative.

The chain employs TRBV28 and TRBJ2-1; 10 nucleotides line up with TRBD2. There are 15 residues in the CDR3. V shed 6 bases, J shed 12 bases, and the junction held 14 bases outside the gene matches. The germline gives CDR1 MDHEN, CDR2 SYDVKM. The CDR3 loop reads CASSPRGAGGLMQFF. CDR3 coding DNA: TGTGCCAGCAGCCCTCGGGGAGCGGGAGGGCTTATGCAGTTCTTC.

The chain employs TRBV5-5 and TRBJ1-1; D is ambiguous. Trimming took 2 bases from V and 0 from J, leaving 8 bases between them. CDR3 size: 14 residues. CDR1 and CDR2 (germline): SGHKS, YYEKEE (reference sequence). CDR3 sequence (DNA): TGTGCCAGCAGCTTTCCTTTAGTGAACACTGAAGCTTTCTTT. The encoded protein is CASSFPLVNTEAFF.

This rearrangement joins TRBV7-9 to TRBJ1-4; TRBD1 is a possible D gene (5 bases). The germline CDR1 and CDR2 sequences are SEHNR and FQNEAQ (reference sequence). Between the trimmed V and J ends, which lost 2 bases and 7 bases, there was a span of 11 bases. The CDR3 consists of 14 residues. CDR3 DNA: TGTGCCAGCAGCTTAAGGGCAGGGTTTGAAAAACTGTTTTTT. Translation: CASSLRAGFEKLFF.

This clone came up once. The chain links TRBV5-1 to TRBJ1-1, with D perhaps TRBD1 (5 bases). The V gene's germline CDR1 is SGHRS and CDR2 YFSETQ. Trimming pared 3 bases from V and 1 base from J, leaving 10 bases between. The CDR3 has 14 amino acids. CDR3 in amino acids: CASSSQASNTEAFF. The CDR3 nucleotides are TGCGCCAGCAGCTCACAGGCTTCGAACACTGAAGCTTTCTTT.

The rearrangement uses TRBV2 and TRBJ1-5, with D uncertain. V was trimmed by 8 bases and J by 0 bases, leaving 8 bases between them. CDR1 and CDR2 (germline): SNHLY, FYNNEI. This CDR3 comprises 13 residues. The CDR3 region has the DNA TGTGCCAGCTCCACTTATAGCAATCAGCCCCAGCATTTT. It specifies CASSTYSNQPQHF. Drawing the rest from reference TRBV2 and TRBJ1-5, the complete variable domain is EPEVTQTPSHQVTQMGQEVILRCVPISNHLYFYWYRQILGQKVEFLVSFYNNEISEKSEIFDDQFSVERPDGSNFTLKIRSTKLEDSAMYFCASSTYSNQPQHFGDGTRLSIL.

The V call is TRBV28, the J call TRBJ1-5; a possible D gene is TRBD1 (5 bases). Trimming took off 2 bases at V and 7 bases at J, with 9 bases between the two ends. The V gene's germline CDR1 is MDHEN and CDR2 SYDVKM. The CDR3 is 13 amino acids. Here the CDR3 reads CASSLGGMQPQHF. CDR3 coding DNA: TGTGCCAGCAGTTTAGGGGGGATGCAGCCCCAGCATTTT.

The chain links TRBV2 to TRBJ1-6; no clear D gene. Trimming pared 4 bases from V and 4 bases from J, leaving 14 bases between. Germline V CDR1 and CDR2: SNHLY, FYNNEI. The CDR3 is 16 residues long. CDR3 bases: TGTGCCAGCAGTGCACGGGTCTCGGGGTATAATTCACCCCTCCACTTT. It is translated as CASSARVSGYNSPLHF.

The genes are TRBV20-1 and TRBJ2-3; D unresolved. The germline CDR1 and CDR2 sequences are DFQATT and SNEGSKA (reference sequence). Trimming left V 7 bases short and J 5 bases short, with 7 bases between. This CDR3 is 10 amino acids long. CDR3 DNA sequence: TGCAGTGAGAGTGGAGATACGCAGTATTTT. It specifies CSESGDTQYF.

This chain joins TRBV19 and TRBJ1-2, with D hard to call. CDR1 LNHDA and CDR2 SQIVND come from the germline V gene (reference sequence). V lost 4 bases and J lost 5, with 5 bases in between. This CDR3 has 11 amino acids. The CDR3 loop is CASSRGYGYTF. Here the CDR3 DNA reads TGTGCCAGTAGTAGAGGTTATGGCTACACCTTC.

The J gene is TRBJ1-2, the V gene TRBV11-2; 7 bases line up with TRBD1. The CDR3 has 13 amino acids. Germline loops: CDR1 SGHAT, CDR2 FQNNGV. With 5 bases clipped from V and 8 bases from J, the junction kept 8 bases outside the gene matches. The DNA for the CDR3 is TGTGCCAGCAGCGCCGACAGGGCTCGAGGCTACACCTTC. Amino acid sequence: CASSADRARGYTF.

V gene TRBV4-2 combines with J gene TRBJ2-3; 12 bases fit TRBD2. The CDR3 sequence is 18 residues long. Per the germline V gene, CDR1 is LGHNA and CDR2 is YNFKEQ. Trimming cost V 0 bases and J 2 bases; bases outside gene matches: 6. Here the CDR3 reads CASSQEAGLAGFTDTQYF. In nucleotides, the CDR3 is TGTGCCAGCAGCCAAGAGGCCGGACTAGCGGGGTTCACAGATACGCAGTATTTT.

This clone was detected only a few times. For the CDR3, the DNA is TGCGCCAGCAGCTTGCTGGCGGACACAGATACGCAGTATTTT. It encodes CASSLLADTDTQYF. V and J are TRBV5-1 and TRBJ2-3; D remains ambiguous. CDR3 length: 14 amino acids. The V gene lost 1 base and the J gene lost 2 bases, with 8 bases spanning the gap. Germline CDR1 SGHRS, CDR2 YFSETQ.

This clone showed up just once. V gene TRBV9 combines with J gene TRBJ1-3; 7 bases are a match to TRBD1. CDR1 is SGDLS and CDR2 is YYNGEE in the germline V gene. The CDR3 runs to 17 residues. V trimming: 3 bases; J trimming: 0 bases; junction bases outside the gene matches: 9. CDR3 DNA sequence: TGTGCCAGCAGCGCCCGGGACAGCGGACCCTCTGGAAACACCATATATTTT. Its translation: CASSARDSGPSGNTIYF.

This sequence joins TRBV11-2 and TRBJ1-1; no definite D call. The germline CDR1 and CDR2 sequences are SGHAT and FQNNGV. This CDR3 spans 15 amino acids. Trimming shortened V by 0 bases and J by 1 base, and 9 bases separated the two germline ends. Here the CDR3 DNA reads TGTGCCAGCAGCTTAGATGACGGGTGGAACACTGAAGCTTTCTTT. Its translation: CASSLDDGWNTEAFF. The full variable domain, completed using reference TRBV11-2 and TRBJ1-1, is EAGVAQSPRYKIIEKRQSVAFWCNPISGHATLYWYQQILGQGPKLLIQFQNNGVVDDSQLPKDRFSAERLKGVDSTLKIQPAKLEDSAVYLCASSLDDGWNTEAFFGQGTRLTVV.

This clone turned up a few times. V usage is TRBV27 and J usage is TRBJ2-3; D possibly corresponds to TRBD2 (7 bases). The germline gives CDR1 MNHEY, CDR2 SMNVEV (reference sequence). Trimming stripped 4 bases from V and 3 bases from J, with 20 bases between. The CDR3 extends over 17 amino acids. The CDR3 region has the DNA TGTGCCAGCAGTTCTTGGGGTAGGGGGGGCGAAACAGATACGCAGTATTTT. Its protein product is CASSSWGRGGETDTQYF.